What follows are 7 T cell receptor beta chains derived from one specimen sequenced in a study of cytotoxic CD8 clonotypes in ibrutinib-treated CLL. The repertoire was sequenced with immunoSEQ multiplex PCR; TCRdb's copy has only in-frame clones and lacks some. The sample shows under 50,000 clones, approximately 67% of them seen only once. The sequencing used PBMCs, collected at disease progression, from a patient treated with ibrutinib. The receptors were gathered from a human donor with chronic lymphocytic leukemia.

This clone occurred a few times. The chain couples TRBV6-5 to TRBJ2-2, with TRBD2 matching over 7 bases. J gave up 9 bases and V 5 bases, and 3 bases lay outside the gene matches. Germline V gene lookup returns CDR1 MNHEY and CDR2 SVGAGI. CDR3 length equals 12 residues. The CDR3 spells CASSRGSRELFF. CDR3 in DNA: TGTGCCAGCAGTCGCGGGAGCCGGGAGCTGTTTTTT.

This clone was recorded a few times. This CDR3 reads CASSLGSDQPQHF. CDR3 bases: TGTGCCAGCAGCTTAGGGTCTGACCAGCCCCAGCATTTT. J is TRBJ1-5 and V is TRBV7-9; D not certain. Per germline, CDR1 SEHNR and CDR2 FQNEAQ (reference sequence). The V and J ends lost 1 base and 7 bases respectively, with 8 bases between them. This CDR3 is built from 13 residues.

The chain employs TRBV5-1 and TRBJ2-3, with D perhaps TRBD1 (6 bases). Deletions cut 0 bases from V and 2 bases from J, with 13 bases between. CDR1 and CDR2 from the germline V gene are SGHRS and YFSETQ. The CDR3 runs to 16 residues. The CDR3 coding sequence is TGCGCCAGCAGCTTGGAGGCAGGGGCGATCACAGATACGCAGTATTTT. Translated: CASSLEAGAITDTQYF.

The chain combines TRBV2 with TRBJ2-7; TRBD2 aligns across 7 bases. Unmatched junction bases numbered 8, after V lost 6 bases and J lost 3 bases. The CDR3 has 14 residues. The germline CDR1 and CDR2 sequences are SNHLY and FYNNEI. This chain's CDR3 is CASSGGGSGYEQYF. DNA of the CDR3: TGTGCCAGCAGCGGCGGGGGTAGCGGCTACGAGCAGTACTTC. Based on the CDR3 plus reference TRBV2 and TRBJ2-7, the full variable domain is EPEVTQTPSHQVTQMGQEVILRCVPISNHLYFYWYRQILGQKVEFLVSFYNNEISEKSEIFDDQFSVERPDGSNFTLKIRSTKLEDSAMYFCASSGGGSGYEQYFGPGTRLTVT.

The CDR3, as DNA: TGCGCCAGCAGCTTACTCTCTGGGGCCAACGTCCTGACTTTC. Translation gives CASSLLSGANVLTF. This chain uses TRBV5-1 with TRBJ2-6; no clear D gene. Trimming took off 2 bases at V and 0 bases at J, with 3 bases between the two ends. Looked up from germline, CDR1 is SGHRS and CDR2 is YFSETQ. CDR3 length: 14 residues. Based on the CDR3 plus reference TRBV5-1 and TRBJ2-6, the full variable domain is KAGVTQTPRYLIKTRGQQVTLSCSPISGHRSVSWYQQTPGQGLQFLFEYFSETQRNKGNFPGRFSGRQFSNSRSEMNVSTLELGDSALYLCASSLLSGANVLTFGAGSRLTVL.

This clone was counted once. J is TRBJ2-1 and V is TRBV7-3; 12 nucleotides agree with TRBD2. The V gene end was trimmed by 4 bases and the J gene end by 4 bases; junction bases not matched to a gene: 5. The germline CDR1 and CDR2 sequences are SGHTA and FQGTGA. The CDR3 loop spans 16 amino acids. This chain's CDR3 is CASSSLAGGPYNEQFF. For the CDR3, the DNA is TGTGCCAGCAGCTCCCTAGCGGGAGGGCCTTACAATGAGCAGTTCTTC.

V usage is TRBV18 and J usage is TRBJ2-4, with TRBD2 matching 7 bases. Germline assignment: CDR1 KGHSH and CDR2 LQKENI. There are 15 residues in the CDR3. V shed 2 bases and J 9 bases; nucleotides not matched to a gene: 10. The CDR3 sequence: CASSPGRAGSGIQYF. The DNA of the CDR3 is TGTGCCAGCTCACCAGGGAGGGCCGGTTCGGGCATTCAGTACTTC. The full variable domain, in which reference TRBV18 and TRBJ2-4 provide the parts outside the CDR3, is NAGVMQNPRHLVRRRGQEARLRCSPMKGHSHVYWYRQLPEEGLKFMVYLQKENIIDESGMPKERFSAEFPKEGPSILRIQQVVRGDSAAYFCASSPGRAGSGIQYFGAGTRLSVL.